Given below is one T cell receptor (delta chain) in context. The protein recorded in TCRdb matches a much larger clone and deviates from this DNA's translation at residue 16, suggesting a read error; the protein here is obtained by translating the DNA. The source of the sample is a study of gamma-delta T cells after stem cell transplantation. TCRdb re-processed the RT-PCR reads via CATT. The sample carries more than 900 delta-chain clones, about 9.9% recorded once. The CDR3 is 23 amino acids. V trimming: 3 bases; J trimming: 0 bases; junction bases outside the gene matches: 26. The germline CDR1 and CDR2 sequences are GEAIGNYY and EKD.

The TCR sequence derives from a human donor. It is not recorded whose cells these are; they may come from a transplant donor. The sequenced sample was gamma-delta T cells. The chain has TRDV2 and TRDJ1, with TRDD3 matching 11 bases. DNA of the CDR3: TGTGCCTGTGACTTGTTACTGGGGGATAATACCCCGAATACCGGGCGTTACACCGATAAACTCATCTTT. Translated: CACDLLLGDNTPNTGRYTDKLIF.